Shown below are 6 T cell receptor beta chains from a single sample sequenced in a study of shared clonotypes between healthy human individuals. Repertoires were generated with immunoSEQ multiplex PCR, while TCRdb's copy carries only in-frame clones and drops some. The repertoire includes 450,000 to 500,000 clones, 70% to 80% of them detected once, and 10% to 15% sits in the top ten. Sequenced sample: PBMCs. The receptors stem from a middle-aged woman in good health. Some clones in this sample may be carry-over from other donors' samples.

This clone was counted ten times or more. The chain is built from TRBV29-1 and TRBJ1-4, with 8 bases lining up with TRBD1. The V and J ends lost 3 bases and 8 bases, in that order; junction bases with no gene match: 14. The germline V gene encodes CDR1 SQVTM and CDR2 ANQGSEA. The CDR3 totals 16 residues. The CDR3 sequence is CSVDPYRTGCLEKLFF. In DNA, the CDR3 is TGCAGCGTTGACCCCTACCGGACAGGGTGCCTGGAAAAACTGTTTTTT. Variable domain in full (rest from reference TRBV29-1 and TRBJ1-4): SAVISQKPSRDICQRGTSLTIQCQVDSQVTMMFWYRQQPGQSLTLIATANQGSEATYESGFVIDKFPISRPNLTFSTLTVSNMSPEDSSIYLCSVDPYRTGCLEKLFFGSGTQLSVL.

A remark on this clone: At one end, the junction sequence differs from germline, possibly due to a read error. The V gene is TRBV11-2, the J gene TRBJ2-7; D is undetermined. This CDR3 contains 15 residues. Germline CDR1 SGHAT, CDR2 FQNNGV. The CDR3 region has the DNA TGTGCCAGCAGCTTATATCTGGGCGGTTCCTACGAGCAGCACTTC. As protein: CASSLYLGGSYEQHF.

The chain couples TRBV29-1 to TRBJ2-7; 10 bases are shared with TRBD2. With 5 bases clipped from V and 3 bases from J, the junction kept 4 bases outside the gene matches. From germline, CDR1 is SQVTM and CDR2 ANQGSEA. This CDR3 contains 13 residues. CDR3 loop: CSVLPSGSYEQYF. CDR3 sequence (DNA): TGCAGCGTTCTTCCTAGCGGGAGCTACGAGCAGTACTTC.

This clone was observed once. V and J are TRBV28 and TRBJ2-5, with D possibly being TRBD1 or TRBD2 (5 bases each). This CDR3 has 15 residues. Germline assignment: CDR1 MDHEN and CDR2 SYDVKM. The V gene lost 2 bases and the J gene lost 4 bases, with 14 bases spanning the gap. Here the CDR3 DNA reads TGTGCCAGCAGTTTAGGGGGTCGGGTGCGAGAGACCCAGTACTTC. Translated, it gives CASSLGGRVRETQYF.

This sequence joins TRBV30 and TRBJ2-3; TRBD1 matches 9 bases. V shed 2 bases, J shed 3 bases, and the junction held 3 bases outside the gene matches. Germline V gene sequence: CDR1 GTSNPN, CDR2 SVGIG (reference sequence). There are 14 residues in the CDR3. CDR3 region: CAWSTGGGTDTQYF. CDR3 nucleotides: TGTGCCTGGAGTACAGGGGGCGGAACAGATACGCAGTATTTT.

The rearrangement joins TRBV28 to TRBJ2-7; the D gene could be TRBD1 or TRBD2 (5 bases each). The germline gives CDR1 MDHEN, CDR2 SYDVKM. The CDR3 is 16 amino acids. V lost 5 bases and J 3 bases, leaving 20 bases between the germline ends. The chain's CDR3 is CASSPTGTASVYEQYF. The CDR3 DNA reads TGTGCCAGCAGTCCGACCGGGACGGCCTCGGTCTACGAGCAGTACTTC.